This paragraph reports one TCR beta chain. As yet, its antigen is unknown. Germline is not matched at one junction end, which may reflect a read error. The length of the CDR3 is 11 residues. Germline V CDR1 and CDR2: GTSNPN, SVGIG (reference sequence). The sample is drawn from a study of CD8+ T cells in alopecia areata. Study results and caveats: Lesional scalp, especially alopecia totalis/universalis, showed higher clonality than normal scalp.

As the sequencing template, cDNA was produced by extracting RNA and reverse transcribing it. Sequenced by immunoSEQ multiplex PCR; TCRdb stores in-frame clones only, minus some. The repertoire includes over 85,000 clones, over 70% of them detected once, and roughly 17% sits in the top ten. Sample treatment: oral pan-JAK inhibitor, 5-10 mg twice daily. Peripheral blood and lesional scalp punch biopsies came from alopecia areata patients. The chain links TRBV30 to TRBJ1-2; a possible D gene is TRBD1 (6 bases). The source of this sequence is a human donor with alopecia areata. This material consisted of CD8+ T cells sorted from blood, taken around week 44, from a patient treated with tofacitinib. The CDR3 DNA is TGTGCCTGGAGTACGGACAGAAGGCTACTATTC. This encodes CAWSTDRRLLF.